What follows are 26 T cell receptor beta chains derived from one specimen sequenced in a study of CD8+ T cells in alopecia areata. The authors extracted RNA and reverse transcribed it into cDNA as the sequencing template. Clones were read by immunoSEQ multiplex PCR, and TCRdb kept only the in-frame ones, dropping some. The sample contains 160,000 or so clones, about 72% of which appear only once. This material consisted of CD8+ T cells sorted from blood, taken at week 0. The receptors were sampled from a human donor with alopecia areata.

The chain carries TRBV11-2 and TRBJ2-2; D is undetermined. V was shortened by 0 bases and J by 5 bases, with 13 bases between the two germline ends. The CDR3 is 16 amino acids. Germline loops: CDR1 SGHAT, CDR2 FQNNGV. The chain's CDR3 is CASSLDRTVFTGELFF. The CDR3 DNA follows: TGTGCCAGCAGCTTAGATCGCACAGTCTTTACCGGGGAGCTGTTTTTT.

This clone was seen once. This sequence joins TRBV27 and TRBJ2-1, with D uncertain. The CDR3 has 13 amino acids. Trimming removed 3 bases at V and 0 bases at J, with 3 bases between. Germline V gives CDR1 MNHEY, CDR2 SMNVEV (reference sequence). Written as DNA, the CDR3 is TGTGCCAGCAGTTTTGGCTCCTACAATGAGCAGTTCTTC. Protein sequence: CASSFGSYNEQFF.

This clone has a handful of counts. The J gene is TRBJ1-2, the V gene TRBV4-1; D is undetermined. Trimming pared 1 base from V and 1 base from J, leaving 10 bases between. Germline V gives CDR1 MGHRA, CDR2 YSYEKL. The CDR3 sequence is 15 residues long. CDR3 amino acids: CASSQAATGNYGYTF. For the CDR3, the DNA is TGCGCCAGCAGCCAAGCTGCGACGGGTAACTATGGCTACACCTTC.

J is TRBJ2-5 and V is TRBV20-1; D is tentatively TRBD1 or TRBD2 (5 bases each). The CDR3 is 11 amino acids. Trimming shortened V by 6 bases and J by 10 bases, and 15 bases separated the two germline ends. In germline, CDR1 is DFQATT, CDR2 SNEGSKA (reference sequence). DNA of the CDR3: TGCAGTGCCAGGGACGTTGGAGACCAGTACTTC. Translating gives CSARDVGDQYF.

This clone was detected ten times or more. This sequence joins TRBV11-2 and TRBJ2-7; the D is unclear. The CDR3 runs to 12 residues. CDR1 is SGHAT and CDR2 is FQNNGV in the germline V gene. Deletions cut 3 bases from V and 5 bases from J, with 8 bases between. CDR3 sequence: CASSFPLDEQYF. CDR3 bases: TGTGCCAGCAGCTTCCCCCTGGACGAGCAGTACTTC.

J is TRBJ2-5 and V is TRBV2; 7 bases align to TRBD1. J lost 4 bases, V lost 10 bases, and 6 bases had no gene match. Germline-derived CDR1 and CDR2 are SNHLY and FYNNEI. The CDR3 loop spans 12 amino acids. CDR3 DNA sequence: TGTGCCAACCGACAGGGTAGAGAGACCCAGTACTTC. Its translation: CANRQGRETQYF.

This clone was picked up one time. V gene TRBV29-1 combines with J gene TRBJ1-2; tentatively, D is TRBD1 (6 bases). The germline V gene has CDR1 SQVTM and CDR2 ANQGSEA. Trimming removed 3 bases at V and 1 base at J, with 15 bases between. The CDR3 runs 15 residues. The CDR3 nucleotides are TGCAGCGTTGATAGGAACGCAGGGGATAACTATGGCTACACCTTC. This translates into CSVDRNAGDNYGYTF.

There are a few counts of this clone. V gene TRBV29-1 combines with J gene TRBJ2-7; 7 nucleotides align to TRBD2. Germline V lookup: CDR1 SQVTM, CDR2 ANQGSEA. Trimming cost V 6 bases and J 4 bases; bases outside gene matches: 6. There are 12 residues in the CDR3. CDR3 amino acids: CSVPGAGYEQYF. DNA of the CDR3: TGCAGCGTACCCGGAGCGGGGTACGAGCAGTACTTC.

This clone was detected a few times. This chain connects TRBV10-2 to TRBJ1-1; no clear D. The CDR3 is made up of 11 amino acids. The germline V gene encodes CDR1 WSHSY and CDR2 SAAADI. The V end was cut by 7 bases, the J end by 8 bases, with 11 bases between. This chain's CDR3 is CASMGQTEAFF. The CDR3 DNA is TGCGCCAGCATGGGTCAGACAGAAGCTTTCTTT.

The CDR3 protein is CASSWKGSDTQYF. CDR3 in DNA: TGTGCCAGCAGTTGGAAGGGTTCAGATACGCAGTATTTT. The V and J genes are TRBV27 and TRBJ2-3, with unresolved D. Trimming left V 4 bases short and J 4 bases short, with 9 bases between. The CDR3 covers 13 residues. CDR1 and CDR2 from the germline V gene are MNHEY and SMNVEV (reference sequence).

With respect to this clone: The same CDR3 is also encoded by other DNA sequences in this sample. The chain carries TRBV29-1 and TRBJ2-1, with 12 bases that match TRBD2. The CDR3 totals 17 residues. With V trimmed by 3 bases and J by 2 bases, 8 bases remained unmatched. Germline lookup yields CDR1 SQVTM and CDR2 ANQGSEA. CDR3 loop: CSVEGLAGGPAYNEQFF. DNA for the CDR3: TGCAGCGTTGAGGGCCTAGCGGGGGGGCCGGCCTACAATGAGCAGTTCTTC.

The V call is TRBV9, the J call TRBJ2-7; D could derive from TRBD1 or TRBD2 (5 bases each). Germline lookup yields CDR1 SGDLS and CDR2 YYNGEE. Trimming took 0 bases from V and 3 from J, leaving 10 bases between them. The CDR3 runs 14 residues. The CDR3 loop is CASSVGDGNYEQYF. The CDR3 DNA sequence: TGTGCCAGCAGCGTAGGGGACGGAAACTACGAGCAGTACTTC.

This chain joins TRBV5-1 and TRBJ1-2, with a weak D call TRBD1 (6 bases). The V and J ends lost 6 bases and 7 bases respectively, with 19 bases between them. Germline lookup yields CDR1 SGHRS and CDR2 YFSETQ. The CDR3 extends over 14 amino acids. The CDR3: CASTLAGARGGYTF. CDR3 sequence (DNA): TGCGCCAGCACCCTCGCGGGGGCGCGTGGTGGCTACACCTTC.

V is TRBV6-6 and J is TRBJ2-7; D gene uncertain. V was shortened by 0 bases and J by 6 bases, with 6 bases between the two germline ends. The length of the CDR3 is 12 residues. The germline CDR1 and CDR2 sequences are MNHNY and SVGAGI (reference sequence). This CDR3 is CASSYSSPEQYF. CDR3 nucleotide sequence: TGTGCCAGCAGTTACTCTAGTCCCGAGCAGTACTTC.

This rearrangement joins TRBV6-5 to TRBJ2-7; D is possibly TRBD2 (6 bases). The CDR3 extends over 11 amino acids. The germline V and J ends were trimmed by 5 bases and 5 bases, with 7 bases remaining between them. Germline assignment: CDR1 MNHEY and CDR2 SVGAGI. CDR3 sequence reads: CASSRGDEQYF. For the CDR3, the DNA is TGTGCCAGCAGTCGCGGGGACGAGCAGTACTTC.

This clone was recorded a few times. This rearrangement joins TRBV27 to TRBJ2-1; D not resolved. The CDR3 extends over 16 amino acids. Per germline, CDR1 MNHEY and CDR2 SMNVEV (reference sequence). V dropped 6 bases and J dropped 0 bases, with 15 bases sitting between them. CDR3 DNA: TGTGCCAGCAGGGCCGGGCCCCGAAGCTCCTACAATGAGCAGTTCTTC. Amino acid sequence: CASRAGPRSSYNEQFF.

The rearrangement joins TRBV2 to TRBJ2-5, with D possibly being TRBD1 (5 bases). The germline CDR1 and CDR2 sequences are SNHLY and FYNNEI. Between the trimmed V and J ends, which lost 3 bases and 4 bases, there was a span of 12 bases. This CDR3 region has 14 residues. CDR3 region: CASSDGQGGETQYF. DNA of the CDR3: TGTGCCAGCAGTGATGGGCAGGGCGGAGAGACCCAGTACTTC.

This chain joins TRBV19 and TRBJ2-7, with a weak D call TRBD1 (7 bases). V shed 5 bases and J shed 4 bases, with 12 bases lying between them. Germline CDR1 reads LNHDA; CDR2 reads SQIVND (reference sequence). The CDR3 is made up of 13 amino acids. CDR3 bases: TGTGCCAGTAGTGCGGGACAGCAATACGAGCAGTACTTC. As protein: CASSAGQQYEQYF.

The chain carries TRBV9 and TRBJ1-2; TRBD1 matches 9 bases. The germline V gene has CDR1 SGDLS and CDR2 YYNGEE. V shed 2 bases, J shed 4 bases, and the junction held 15 bases outside the gene matches. The CDR3 spans 18 residues. The CDR3 DNA reads TGTGCCAGCAGCGTTAGTATCAGTCCGGGACAGGGTAGCTATGGCTACACCTTC. This gives the protein CASSVSISPGQGSYGYTF.

The rearrangement joins TRBV5-6 to TRBJ2-7; 10 nucleotides match TRBD1. Germline V gene lookup returns CDR1 SGHDT and CDR2 YYEEEE. This CDR3 is 12 amino acids long. Germline trimming cut 2 bases from V and 10 bases from J; bases unmatched to any gene: 3. DNA of the CDR3: TGTGCCAGCAGCTTCGGACAGGGGGATCAGTACTTC. Amino acids: CASSFGQGDQYF. The complete variable domain, with remaining parts taken from reference TRBV5-6 and TRBJ2-7, reads DAGVTQSPTHLIKTRGQQVTLRCSPKSGHDTVSWYQQALGQGPQFIFQYYEEEERQRGNFPDRFSGHQFPNYSSELNVNALLLGDSALYLCASSFGQGDQYFGPGTRLTVT.

This chain links TRBV4-1 with TRBJ2-7; 10 nucleotides agree with TRBD1. Per germline, CDR1 MGHRA and CDR2 YSYEKL. V shed 2 bases, J shed 6 bases, and the junction held 7 bases outside the gene matches. The CDR3 extends over 15 amino acids. In DNA form, the CDR3 reads TGCGCCAGCAGCCAACCGGGACAGGGGACTCTCGAGCAGTACTTC. Translating it yields CASSQPGQGTLEQYF.

The chain combines TRBV20-1 with TRBJ1-1; D gene unclear. V shed 1 base and J shed 3 bases, with 3 bases lying between them. The germline V gene encodes CDR1 DFQATT and CDR2 SNEGSKA (reference sequence). This CDR3 is 11 amino acids long. The CDR3 protein is CSARGDTEAFF. The CDR3 DNA reads as TGCAGTGCTAGAGGGGACACTGAAGCTTTCTTT.

This clone was recorded once. The chain combines TRBV2 with TRBJ2-7, with D hard to call. Germline V gene data show CDR1 as SNHLY and CDR2 as FYNNEI. The CDR3 runs to 11 residues. Trimming removed 10 bases from V and 6 bases from J, with 13 bases in between. The CDR3: CAILLIREQYF. CDR3 nucleotides: TGTGCCATCCTCCTCATCCGCGAGCAGTACTTC.

This chain links TRBV11-1 with TRBJ2-7; weak D call: TRBD1 (5 bases). Trimming left V 5 bases short and J 3 bases short, with 17 bases between. The CDR3 has 15 residues. Germline V CDR1 and CDR2: SGHAT, FQDESV (reference sequence). CDR3 in DNA: TGTGCCAGCAGCACCCAGACAGTGAATGTCTACGAGCAGTACTTC. This sequence encodes CASSTQTVNVYEQYF.

About this clone itself: At the DNA level, this CDR3 is encoded by other sequences in the same sample as well. The chain has TRBV13 and TRBJ1-1, with D unresolved. V dropped 0 bases and J dropped 3 bases, with 2 bases sitting between them. Per germline, CDR1 PRHDT and CDR2 FYEKMQ (reference sequence). The CDR3 has 12 amino acids. Written as DNA, the CDR3 is TGTGCCAGCAGCTTAGGGGACACTGAAGCTTTCTTT. Amino acid sequence: CASSLGDTEAFF.

This clone was observed once. The chain has TRBV5-6 and TRBJ1-1, with D uncertain. The V end lost 2 bases, the J end lost 7 bases, and 12 bases lay between the germline ends. CDR1 is SGHDT and CDR2 is YYEEEE in the germline V gene. This CDR3 is 13 amino acids long. The CDR3 coding sequence is TGTGCCAGCAGCTTCGGGGTTTTCAGTGAAGCTTTCTTT. Its translation: CASSFGVFSEAFF.